These T cell receptor beta chains were read from a single sample in a study of early T cells in non-severe SARS-CoV-2 infection. TCRdb re-called the 5' RACE reads through MiXCR, storing one row per CDR3 protein. The repertoire holds tens of thousands of distinct CDR3 sequences, with 11% to 15% as singletons. Sequenced input: whole blood. The source of these receptors is an adult who was a healthcare worker with PCR-confirmed SARS-CoV-2 infection or an uninfected control (not recorded which). The CDR3 runs from the conserved cysteine through the conserved F or W. The order of the fields is clone size, D gene, V gene, J gene, CDR3 protein, CDR3 DNA. D genes are given only for firm matches. For some rows the clone size is stated as once, few or many, or as a class when expanded; others skip it.

few	TRBD1	TRBV4-1	TRBJ1-1	CASGTDFPVNTEAFF	TGCGCCAGCGGGACAGATTTTCCCGTGAACACTGAAGCTTTCTTT
NA	NA	TRBV30	TRBJ2-6	CAWSRAGANVLTF	TGTGCCTGGAGTCGGGCTGGGGCCAACGTCCTGACTTTC
few	NA	TRBV30	TRBJ2-7	CAANPLGGAGQYF	TGTGCTGCTAATCCGCTGGGGGGCGCCGGGCAGTACTTC
few	TRBD2	TRBV12-3/TRBV12-4	TRBJ2-3	CASSLVAGVADTQYF	TGTGCCAGCAGTTTGGTAGCGGGGGTAGCAGATACGCAGTATTTT
few	NA	TRBV3-1	TRBJ1-1	CASSPRIKNTEAFF	TGTGCCAGCAGCCCTCGGATAAAGAACACTGAAGCTTTCTTT
few	NA	TRBV7-2	TRBJ1-6	CASSLTLNSPLHF	TGTGCCAGCAGCTTAACCCTCAATTCACCCCTCCACTTT
many	NA	TRBV6-2/TRBV6-3	TRBJ1-5	CASSYSGGEGQPQHF	TGTGCCAGCAGTTACTCCGGGGGAGAGGGTCAGCCCCAGCATTTT
NA	NA	TRBV29-1	TRBJ1-2	CSVGQGGYGYTF	TGCAGCGTTGGGCAGGGCGGCTATGGCTACACCTTC
few	NA	TRBV30	TRBJ2-7	CAMDSTSYEQYF	TGTGCCATGGACAGTACCTCCTACGAGCAGTACTTC
many	NA	TRBV29-1	TRBJ2-2	CSVAGVDNANTGELFF	TGCAGCGTTGCGGGGGTGGACAACGCGAACACCGGGGAGCTGTTTTTT
few	NA	TRBV5-1	TRBJ2-7	CASSPGDQGHEQYF	TGCGCCAGCAGCCCAGGGGACCAGGGCCACGAGCAGTACTTC
few	TRBD1	TRBV6-6	TRBJ2-7	CASSYLRDRGTYEQYF	TGTGCCAGCAGTTACCTTCGGGACAGGGGAACCTACGAGCAGTACTTC
few	TRBD1	TRBV3-1	TRBJ1-2	CASSPDRGYGYTF	TGTGCCAGCAGCCCCGACAGGGGCTATGGCTACACCTTC
NA	NA	TRBV20-1	TRBJ1-5	CSASSGGNQPQHF	TGCAGTGCTAGTAGTGGGGGCAATCAGCCCCAGCATTTT
NA	NA	TRBV6-5	TRBJ2-3	CASSDPGGPEDTQYF	TGTGCCAGCAGTGATCCTGGGGGGCCCGAAGATACGCAGTATTTT
many	TRBD2	TRBV11-2	TRBJ2-2	CASSSPSGSRGFAGELFF	TGTGCCAGCAGTTCCCCGAGCGGGAGTCGGGGGTTCGCCGGGGAGCTGTTTTTT
few	NA	TRBV7-9	TRBJ2-7	CASSLTGIDYEQYF	TGTGCCAGCAGCTTAACAGGTATAGACTACGAGCAGTACTTC
NA	TRBD1	TRBV11-2	TRBJ2-2	CASSLGQGNTGELFF	TGTGCCAGCAGCTTAGGACAGGGCAACACCGGGGAGCTGTTTTTT
NA	TRBD2	TRBV5-4	TRBJ2-3	CASSYGLAEADTQYF	TGTGCCAGCAGCTATGGACTAGCAGAGGCAGATACGCAGTATTTT
NA	NA	TRBV20-1	TRBJ1-6	CSASRGPSPLHF	TGCAGTGCTAGCCGGGGGCCTTCACCCCTCCACTTT
few	NA	TRBV5-6	TRBJ1-2	CASSLGQKGLANYGYTF	TGTGCCAGCAGCTTGGGACAGAAAGGACTAGCTAACTATGGCTACACCTTC
few	NA	TRBV29-1	TRBJ1-2	CSVASSGQNYGYTF	TGCAGCGTTGCCTCTTCAGGGCAGAACTATGGCTACACCTTC
NA	NA	TRBV5-1	TRBJ1-6	CASSSTVTGQGNSPLHF	TGCGCCAGCAGTTCCACAGTCACCGGCCAGGGTAATTCACCCCTCCACTTT
few	NA	TRBV21-1	TRBJ2-7	CASSKKGSSGGTEDQYF	TGTGCCAGCAGCAAAAAGGGATCTAGCGGGGGGACCGAGGATCAGTACTTC
NA	NA	TRBV7-9	TRBJ2-1	CAILGDSSGNEQFF	TGTGCCATCCTCGGGGACTCCTCGGGCAATGAGCAGTTCTTC
few	TRBD1	TRBV12-3/TRBV12-4	TRBJ1-1	CASSWDSGLNTEAFF	TGTGCCAGCAGCTGGGACAGCGGATTGAACACTGAAGCTTTCTTT
NA	TRBD1	TRBV3-1	TRBJ1-2	CASSQDSAGGMVNYGYTF	TGTGCCAGCAGCCAAGATTCGGCAGGGGGTATGGTTAACTATGGCTACACCTTC
NA	NA	TRBV14	TRBJ2-2	CASSQPGGRTGELFF	TGTGCCAGCAGCCAGCCGGGTGGGAGGACCGGGGAGCTGTTTTTT
NA	TRBD1	TRBV6-1	TRBJ2-7	CASTSIGTGRNEQYF	TGTGCCAGCACCTCAATCGGGACAGGGCGGAACGAGCAGTACTTC
NA	TRBD1	TRBV7-9	TRBJ2-3	CASSGTGVGATQYF	TGTGCCAGCAGCGGGACAGGGGTAGGTGCTACGCAGTATTTT
many	NA	TRBV12-3/TRBV12-4	TRBJ2-5	CASGYSIQETQYF	TGTGCCAGCGGGTACAGTATCCAAGAGACCCAGTACTTC
many	NA	TRBV29-1	TRBJ1-2	CSVDQGGVYGYTF	TGCAGCGTCGACCAAGGAGGAGTCTATGGCTACACCTTC
NA	NA	TRBV29-1	TRBJ1-4	CSVATDPNEKLFF	TGCAGCGTGGCGACCGACCCTAATGAAAAACTGTTTTTT
few	TRBD2	TRBV5-4	TRBJ2-3	CASSSPGLALGAQYF	TGTGCCAGCAGCTCGCCGGGACTAGCGCTTGGGGCGCAGTATTTT
few	TRBD1	TRBV5-6	TRBJ1-2	CASSLQGQGDPPF	TGTGCCAGCAGCTTGCAGGGACAGGGGGATCCCCCCTTC
few	NA	TRBV12-3/TRBV12-4	TRBJ1-5	CASSPGQGGNQPQHF	TGTGCCAGCAGCCCCGGGCAGGGCGGCAATCAGCCCCAGCATTTT
few	NA	TRBV12-3/TRBV12-4	TRBJ1-2	CASSPPWQAIGGYTF	TGTGCCAGCAGTCCCCCATGGCAGGCCATTGGCGGCTACACCTTC
few	TRBD2	TRBV3-1	TRBJ2-2	CASSQALAGGLNTGELFF	TGTGCCAGCAGCCAAGCACTAGCGGGGGGGCTGAACACCGGGGAGCTGTTTTTT
few	TRBD2	TRBV6-5	TRBJ2-3	CASSYPGLAGDTQYF	TGTGCCAGCAGTTACCCGGGACTAGCGGGAGATACGCAGTATTTT
many	NA	TRBV7-9	TRBJ2-2	CASSFGGDTGELFF	TGTGCCAGCAGCTTCGGAGGGGACACCGGGGAGCTGTTTTTT
few	NA	TRBV6-1	TRBJ2-5	CASNRGGGETQYF	TGTGCCAGCAATAGGGGAGGGGGAGAGACCCAGTACTTC
many	TRBD2	TRBV5-4	TRBJ2-3	CASSLGTSGSTDTQYF	TGTGCCAGCAGCTTGGGAACTAGCGGGAGCACAGATACGCAGTATTTT
NA	NA	TRBV28	TRBJ1-2	CASSLRRPYGYTF	TGTGCCAGCAGTTTAAGGAGGCCCTATGGCTACACCTTC
few	NA	TRBV5-6	TRBJ1-1	CASSNRGSGGAFF	TGTGCCAGCAGCAACCGGGGTTCAGGCGGAGCTTTCTTT
few	NA	TRBV4-2	TRBJ1-3	CASSQDPNSGNTIYF	TGTGCCAGCAGCCAAGATCCCAACTCTGGAAACACCATATATTTT
few	TRBD1	TRBV5-5	TRBJ1-4	CASSSQGAANEKLFF	TGTGCCAGCAGCTCCCAGGGGGCGGCTAATGAAAAACTGTTTTTT
few	NA	TRBV10-3	TRBJ2-5	CAIRTRPQETQYF	TGTGCCATCAGGACTAGACCTCAAGAGACCCAGTACTTC
many	TRBD2	TRBV11-2	TRBJ2-1	CASSVLAGGPGEQFF	TGTGCCAGCAGCGTACTAGCGGGGGGGCCCGGTGAGCAGTTCTTC
NA	TRBD2	TRBV2	TRBJ2-1	CASAAGDYNEQFF	TGTGCCAGCGCAGCGGGGGACTACAATGAGCAGTTCTTC
NA	NA	TRBV6-1	TRBJ1-1	CARGGLTNTEAFF	TGTGCCAGGGGAGGGCTTACGAACACTGAAGCTTTCTTT
NA	NA	TRBV29-1	TRBJ1-1	CSVEPAFF	TGCAGCGTTGAGCCAGCTTTCTTT
NA	NA	TRBV19	TRBJ1-6	CASSVQASSSYNSPLHF	TGTGCCAGTAGTGTACAGGCTTCGAGCTCCTATAATTCACCCCTCCACTTT
many	NA	TRBV28	TRBJ2-3	CASSLGGTLGTQYF	TGTGCCAGCAGCCTAGGAGGGACCCTAGGTACGCAGTATTTT
NA	TRBD2	TRBV5-6	TRBJ2-5	CASSLRLAGAETQYF	TGTGCCAGCAGCTTGAGGCTAGCGGGGGCCGAGACCCAGTACTTC
NA	NA	TRBV5-4	TRBJ2-7	CASSADYEQYF	TGTGCCAGCAGCGCTGACTACGAGCAGTACTTC